The clone carrying this TCR beta chain was detected a few times. Repertoires were generated with immunoSEQ multiplex PCR, while TCRdb's copy carries only in-frame clones and drops some. Of over 30,000 clones detected, 65% to 85% appear once; the ten largest clones hold 25% to 30%. The data stem from a study of blood T cell repertoires in COVID-19. The sequenced sample consisted of peripheral blood. This TCR was recovered from a man aged 80 or over with active or convalescent COVID-19.

Here the CDR3 reads CASSQDMNTEAFF. The CDR3 DNA reads TGTGCCAGCAGCCAAGATATGAACACTGAAGCTTTCTTT. This chain joins TRBV14 and TRBJ1-1; D not certain. This CDR3 contains 13 residues. Per the germline V gene, CDR1 is SGHDN and CDR2 is FVKESK. Trimming stripped 0 bases from V and 0 bases from J, with 2 bases between. The whole variable domain, remainder taken from reference TRBV14 and TRBJ1-1, is EAGVTQFPSHSVIEKGQTVTLRCDPISGHDNLYWYRRVMGKEIKFLLHFVKESKQDESGMPNNRFLAERTGGTYSTLKVQPAELEDSGVYFCASSQDMNTEAFFGQGTRLTVV.